The 28 T cell receptor beta chains presented below share a single source sample, sequenced in a study of human T cells and chemical hapten exposure. TCRdb reanalysed the RACE reads using MiXCR and keeps one entry per CDR3 protein. Of 80,000 to 100,000 distinct CDR3 sequences listed, about an eighth are singletons. Time point defined: patch test 1, 2 weeks after DPC sensitization. Treatment here: therapeutic diphenylcyclopropenone sensitization with weekly scalp DPC. The sample here was whole blood, taken in connection with sensitization to the hapten diphenylcyclopropenone (DPC). The receptors stem from a middle-aged woman with alopecia areata. Some clones in this sample may be carry-over from other donors' samples.

The chain employs TRBV7-2 and TRBJ1-1; D gene unclear. The germline gives CDR1 SGHTA, CDR2 FQGNSA. The CDR3 totals 14 residues. V lost 10 bases and J 0 bases, leaving 15 bases between the germline ends. DNA for the CDR3: TGTGCCACCGGTGGGCTTCCTCTGAACACTGAAGCTTTCTTT. Translation gives CATGGLPLNTEAFF. Complete variable domain (other parts from reference TRBV7-2 and TRBJ1-1): GAGVSQSPSNKVTEKGKDVELRCDPISGHTALYWYRQSLGQGLEFLIYFQGNSAPDKSGLPSDRFSAERTGGSVSTLTIQRTQQEDSAVYLCATGGLPLNTEAFFGQGTRLTVV.

This chain joins TRBV18 and TRBJ2-1; D is ambiguous. V was pared by 3 bases and J by 0 bases, with 9 bases between. The CDR3 spans 15 residues. Germline V gives CDR1 KGHSH, CDR2 LQKENI. CDR3 in DNA: TGTGCCAGCTCACCCTCCGAAAGCTCCTACAATGAGCAGTTCTTC. This codes for CASSPSESSYNEQFF.

This clonotype appeared a few times. The chain joins TRBV5-1 to TRBJ2-3; D uncertain. CDR1 is SGHRS, CDR2 YFSETQ, per germline. The length of the CDR3 is 11 residues. V lost 7 bases and J lost 2, with 5 bases in between. The CDR3 DNA is TGCGCCAGCCATATCACAGATACGCAGTATTTT. It yields the protein CASHITDTQYF. Full variable domain (remainder filled in from reference TRBV5-1 and TRBJ2-3): KAGVTQTPRYLIKTRGQQVTLSCSPISGHRSVSWYQQTPGQGLQFLFEYFSETQRNKGNFPGRFSGRQFSNSRSEMNVSTLELGDSALYLCASHITDTQYFGPGTRLTVL.

The chain couples TRBV9 to TRBJ2-7, with D uncertain. The germline V gene encodes CDR1 SGDLS and CDR2 YYNGEE. V lost 4 bases and J 2 bases, leaving 13 bases between the germline ends. There are 14 residues in the CDR3. For the CDR3, the DNA is TGTGCCAGCAGCCCACACGTATATGCCTACGAGCAGTACTTC. It codes for CASSPHVYAYEQYF.

This clonotype has a count of ten or more. The CDR3 nucleotides read TGTGCCAGCAGCCCGGGACTAGCGGCCTTCCGGGGTTCCTACGAGCAGTACTTC. Translation gives CASSPGLAAFRGSYEQYF. The J gene is TRBJ2-7, the V gene TRBV14; 11 bases fit TRBD2. Germline V gene data show CDR1 as SGHDN and CDR2 as FVKESK. The CDR3 sequence is 18 residues long. V trimming: 4 bases; J trimming: 1 base; junction bases outside the gene matches: 12.

The V call is TRBV7-2, the J call TRBJ2-1, with D perhaps matching TRBD2 (5 bases). The CDR3 covers 13 residues. The V gene's germline CDR1 is SGHTA and CDR2 FQGNSA. V lost 2 bases, J lost 6 bases, and 8 bases lay in between. CDR3: CASSLIGVNEQFF. The CDR3 coding sequence is TGTGCCAGCAGCTTAATCGGGGTCAATGAGCAGTTCTTC.

This sequence joins TRBV27 and TRBJ2-7; 9 nucleotides agree with TRBD2. Germline CDR1 is MNHEY and CDR2 is SMNVEV (reference sequence). The CDR3 covers 14 residues. With V trimmed by 3 bases and J by 6 bases, 6 bases remained unmatched. Written as DNA, the CDR3 is TGTGCCAGCAGTTTCGGCGGGAGGGCCGGCGAGCAGTACTTC. It encodes CASSFGGRAGEQYF.

This clonotype was recorded a few times. The V and J genes are TRBV10-3 and TRBJ2-1; possibly TRBD1 for D (5 bases). V was clipped by 6 bases and J by 9 bases, with 15 bases between them. Germline V gives CDR1 ENHRY, CDR2 SYGVKD. The CDR3 length is 13 residues. The CDR3 region has the DNA TGTGCCATCAGGGCAGTAGCTCAGGGTGAGCAGTTCTTC. Translation: CAIRAVAQGEQFF.

In its sample, this clonotype was seen many times. The rearrangement uses TRBV29-1 and TRBJ1-3; D remains ambiguous. The CDR3 loop spans 12 amino acids. Trimming shortened V by 3 bases and J by 4 bases, and 7 bases separated the two germline ends. Germline lookup yields CDR1 SQVTM and CDR2 ANQGSEA. CDR3 DNA sequence: TGCAGCGTTGATATTGGGGGAAACACCATATATTTT. Encoded protein: CSVDIGGNTIYF.

The genes are TRBV28 and TRBJ1-3; D ambiguous. Germline V gives CDR1 MDHEN, CDR2 SYDVKM. There are 14 residues in the CDR3. Between the trimmed V and J ends, which lost 3 bases and 2 bases, there was a span of 8 bases. The CDR3 DNA follows: TGTGCCAGCAGTTTGGGGTTTACTGGAAACACCATATATTTT. It is translated as CASSLGFTGNTIYF.

Ten or more counts support this clonotype. The chain recombines TRBV29-1 with TRBJ2-7; 10 bases map to TRBD2. CDR3 size: 14 residues. Germline V lookup: CDR1 SQVTM, CDR2 ANQGSEA. V lost 5 bases and J lost 3; bases outside the gene matches: 7. The CDR3: CSVRTSGNRYEQYF. The CDR3, as DNA: TGCAGCGTTCGAACTAGCGGGAACCGCTACGAGCAGTACTTC.

There are a few counts of this clonotype. The rearrangement joins TRBV2 to TRBJ1-6, with D uncertain. Trimming removed 5 bases at V and 10 bases at J, with 15 bases between. This CDR3 has 14 residues. CDR1 is SNHLY and CDR2 is FYNNEI in the germline V gene. The DNA of the CDR3 is TGTGCCAGCAGTTTGGATTTTAAAGGCTCACCCCTCCACTTT. Encoded protein: CASSLDFKGSPLHF.

This clonotype appeared a few times. The rearrangement joins TRBV5-5 to TRBJ2-1; perhaps TRBD2 as D (6 bases). Germline assignment: CDR1 SGHKS and CDR2 YYEKEE (reference sequence). V was clipped by 4 bases and J by 8 bases, with 22 bases between them. The CDR3 is 16 residues long. CDR3 sequence reads: CASSVGTSRSHDEQFF. In DNA form, the CDR3 reads TGTGCCAGCAGCGTGGGAACTAGCCGGTCACACGATGAGCAGTTCTTC.

The rearrangement joins TRBV11-2 to TRBJ2-2, with 7 bases matching TRBD2. CDR1 SGHAT and CDR2 FQNNGV come from the germline V gene. This CDR3 is 16 amino acids long. With 6 bases clipped from V and 7 bases from J, the junction kept 14 bases outside the gene matches. In DNA, the CDR3 is TGTGCCAGCAGGCCGAGAATGGCGGGAGTTGACGGGGAGCTGTTTTTT. Translated, it gives CASRPRMAGVDGELFF.

This clonotype was recorded a few times. The chain is built from TRBV18 and TRBJ1-2; 7 bases are a match to TRBD1. V shed 5 bases and J 1 base; nucleotides not matched to a gene: 10. Germline V gene lookup returns CDR1 KGHSH and CDR2 LQKENI. The CDR3 has 16 amino acids. CDR3 in amino acids: CASSSTQGVFNYGYTF. As DNA, the CDR3 is TGTGCCAGCTCATCAACTCAGGGGGTCTTTAACTATGGCTACACCTTC. The complete variable domain, with remaining parts taken from reference TRBV18 and TRBJ1-2, reads NAGVMQNPRHLVRRRGQEARLRCSPMKGHSHVYWYRQLPEEGLKFMVYLQKENIIDESGMPKERFSAEFPKEGPSILRIQQVVRGDSAAYFCASSSTQGVFNYGYTFGSGTRLTVV.

The CDR3 coding sequence is TGTGCCAGCAACATAGGGGAGACCCAGTACTTC. Translated: CASNIGETQYF. The gene calls are TRBV12-3 or TRBV12-4 and TRBJ2-5; D call uncertain. The ends were cut back, 7 bases at V and 5 bases at J, with 8 bases in the middle. The CDR3 extends over 11 amino acids.

This clonotype was counted between two and nine times. This chain uses TRBV20-1 with TRBJ1-2, with 7 bases that match TRBD1. Trimming took 0 bases from V and 4 from J; bases not matched to a gene: 8. Germline V CDR1 and CDR2: DFQATT, SNEGSKA (reference sequence). CDR3 length: 15 amino acids. This chain's CDR3 is CSARDPRQGGYGYTF. DNA for the CDR3: TGCAGTGCTAGAGATCCCCGACAGGGCGGCTATGGCTACACCTTC.

This clonotype was picked up a small number of times. The chain carries TRBV6-1 and TRBJ2-3, with D possibly matching TRBD2 (5 bases). Per germline, CDR1 MNHNS and CDR2 SASEGT. Trimming took off 3 bases at V and 5 bases at J, with 12 bases between the two ends. The CDR3 sequence is 14 residues long. The CDR3 loop reads CASSDDMEVDTQYF. The CDR3 DNA follows: TGTGCCAGCAGTGACGACATGGAGGTAGATACGCAGTATTTT.

This chain joins TRBV11-2 and TRBJ2-1, with TRBD2 matching 9 bases. CDR3 size: 17 residues. Trimming cost V 1 base and J 7 bases; bases outside gene matches: 11. CDR1 is SGHAT, CDR2 FQNNGV, per germline. CDR3 sequence (DNA): TGTGCCAGCAGCTTAGCCATGCGGGAGGGCCCAAAGAATGAGCAGTTCTTC. The encoded protein is CASSLAMREGPKNEQFF.

This clonotype was counted between two and nine times. The V and J genes are TRBV14 and TRBJ2-7; 7 bases align to TRBD1. The junction had 0 bases not matched to a gene; V was cut back by 0 bases and J by 1 base. The CDR3 runs 14 residues. The germline V gene has CDR1 SGHDN and CDR2 FVKESK. The CDR3 bases are TGTGCCAGCAGCCAAGACAGGGGGTCCTACGAGCAGTACTTC. Protein product: CASSQDRGSYEQYF.

This chain joins TRBV28 and TRBJ1-1; the D is unclear. The V and J ends lost 9 bases and 0 bases respectively, with 8 bases between them. Germline V gene sequence: CDR1 MDHEN, CDR2 SYDVKM. The CDR3 spans 12 residues. The CDR3 spells CASALLNTEAFF. The CDR3, as DNA: TGTGCCAGTGCCCTTTTGAACACTGAAGCTTTCTTT.

This clonotype was recorded many times. CDR3 region: CASSPTGGLEKLFF. CDR3 sequence (DNA): TGTGCCAGCAGTCCGACAGGGGGTTTGGAAAAACTGTTTTTT. J is TRBJ1-4 and V is TRBV28, with 9 bases lining up with TRBD1. The CDR3 loop spans 14 amino acids. J gave up 8 bases and V 5 bases, and 6 bases lay outside the gene matches. CDR1 and CDR2 from the germline V gene are MDHEN and SYDVKM.

This clonotype was recorded at least ten times. The J gene is TRBJ2-6, the V gene TRBV11-2, with D unclear. Trimming pared 1 base from V and 0 bases from J, leaving 7 bases between. Germline V gene data show CDR1 as SGHAT and CDR2 as FQNNGV. The CDR3 extends over 16 amino acids. The CDR3 is CASSLGALSGANVLTF. In DNA form, the CDR3 reads TGTGCCAGCAGCTTAGGGGCCCTCTCTGGGGCCAACGTCCTGACTTTC.

There are a few counts of this clonotype. The genes are TRBV11-2 and TRBJ2-2; D unclear. The CDR3 sequence is 14 residues long. V lost 3 bases to trimming and J lost 4 bases, with 9 bases between them. Germline CDR1 and CDR2: SGHAT and FQNNGV. The CDR3 DNA is TGTGCCAGCAGCTTTGAGAGTGGCACCGGGGAGCTGTTTTTT. Translating gives CASSFESGTGELFF.

The V and J genes are TRBV28 and TRBJ1-1, with D possibly being TRBD1 (6 bases). Germline CDR1 is MDHEN and CDR2 is SYDVKM. This CDR3 has 13 residues. The germline V and J ends were trimmed by 7 bases and 7 bases, with 16 bases remaining between them. In DNA form, the CDR3 reads TGTGCCAGCACCCTAGGACAGAACTTTGAAGCTTTCTTT. Amino acid sequence: CASTLGQNFEAFF.

V and J are TRBV21-1 and TRBJ2-7; TRBD1 reflects the table's D call only, with no check against the DNA. TRBV21-1 is marked as a pseudogene. The CDR3 contains 16 residues. The CDR3 loop is CASSRLPGQSSYEQYF. DNA for the CDR3: TGTGCCAGCAGCAGGCTCCCGGGACAGAGCTCCTACGAGCAGTACTTC.

This chain links TRBV9 with TRBJ1-2; D might be TRBD1 (6 bases). V shed 4 bases and J shed 1 base, with 17 bases lying between them. Germline CDR1 and CDR2: SGDLS and YYNGEE. The CDR3 is made up of 16 amino acids. As DNA, the CDR3 is TGTGCCAGCAGCCTAAGCGCCCGGACAGATAACTATGGCTACACCTTC. Amino acid sequence: CASSLSARTDNYGYTF.

The chain is built from TRBV7-2 and TRBJ1-6, with unresolved D. Germline CDR1 is SGHTA and CDR2 is FQGNSA. This CDR3 contains 15 residues. V lost 1 base, J lost 8 bases, and 12 bases lay in between. CDR3 in DNA: TGTGCCAGCAGCTTAGGGCCAGTAGAAGATTCACCCCTCCACTTT. Translated, it gives CASSLGPVEDSPLHF.